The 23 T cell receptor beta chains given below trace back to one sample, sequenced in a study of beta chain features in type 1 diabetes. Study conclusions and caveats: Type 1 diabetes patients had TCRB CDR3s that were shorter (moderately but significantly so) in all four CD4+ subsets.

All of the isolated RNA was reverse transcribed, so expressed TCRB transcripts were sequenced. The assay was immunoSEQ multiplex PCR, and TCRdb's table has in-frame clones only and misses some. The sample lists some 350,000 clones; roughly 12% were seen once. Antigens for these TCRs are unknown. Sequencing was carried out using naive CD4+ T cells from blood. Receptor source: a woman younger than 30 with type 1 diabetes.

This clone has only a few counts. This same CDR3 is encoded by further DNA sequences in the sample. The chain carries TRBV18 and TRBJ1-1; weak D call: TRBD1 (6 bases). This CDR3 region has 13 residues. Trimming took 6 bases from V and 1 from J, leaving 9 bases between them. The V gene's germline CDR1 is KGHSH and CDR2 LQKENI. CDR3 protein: CASSRGQNTEAFF. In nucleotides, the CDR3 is TGTGCCAGCTCTAGGGGACAGAACACTGAAGCTTTCTTT.

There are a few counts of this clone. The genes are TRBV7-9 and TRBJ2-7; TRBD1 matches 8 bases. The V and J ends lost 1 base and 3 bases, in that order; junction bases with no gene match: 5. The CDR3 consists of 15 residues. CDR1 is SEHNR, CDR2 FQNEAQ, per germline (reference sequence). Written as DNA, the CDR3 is TGTGCCAGCAGCTTAGAGCCGGGACAGGACTACGAGCAGTACGTC. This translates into CASSLEPGQDYEQYV.

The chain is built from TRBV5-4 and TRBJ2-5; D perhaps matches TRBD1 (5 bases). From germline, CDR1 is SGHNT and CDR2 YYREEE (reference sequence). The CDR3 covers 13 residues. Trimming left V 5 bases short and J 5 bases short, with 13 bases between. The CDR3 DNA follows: TGTGCCAGCAGGGCCGCAGGGTTGGAGACCCAGTACTTC. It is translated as CASRAAGLETQYF.

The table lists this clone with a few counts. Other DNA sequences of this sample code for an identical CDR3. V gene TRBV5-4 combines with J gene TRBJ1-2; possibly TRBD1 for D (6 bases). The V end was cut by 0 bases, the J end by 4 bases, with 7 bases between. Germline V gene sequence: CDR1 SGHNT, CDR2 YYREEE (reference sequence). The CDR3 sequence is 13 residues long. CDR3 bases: TGTGCCAGCAGCTTGGACAGGGCCTATGGCTACACCTTC. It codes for CASSLDRAYGYTF.

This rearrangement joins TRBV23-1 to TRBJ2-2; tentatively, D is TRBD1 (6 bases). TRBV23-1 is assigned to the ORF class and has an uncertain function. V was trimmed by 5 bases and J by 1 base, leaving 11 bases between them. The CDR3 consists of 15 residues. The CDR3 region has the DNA TGCGCCAGCAGTTCAAGGGGGTTGAACACCGGGGAGCTGTTTTTT. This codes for CASSSRGLNTGELFF.

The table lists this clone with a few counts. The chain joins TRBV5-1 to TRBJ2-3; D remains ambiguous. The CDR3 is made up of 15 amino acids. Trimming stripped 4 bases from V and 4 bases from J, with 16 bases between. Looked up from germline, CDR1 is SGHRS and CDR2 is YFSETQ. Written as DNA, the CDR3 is TGCGCCAGCAGCCCACCCACCCCGCCGGCAGATACGCAGTATTTT. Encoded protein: CASSPPTPPADTQYF.

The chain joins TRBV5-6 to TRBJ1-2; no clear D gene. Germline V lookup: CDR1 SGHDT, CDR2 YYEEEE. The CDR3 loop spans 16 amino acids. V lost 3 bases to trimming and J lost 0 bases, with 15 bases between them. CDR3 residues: CASSSDTGGSNYGYTF. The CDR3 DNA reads TGTGCCAGCAGCTCCGATACTGGCGGCTCTAACTATGGCTACACCTTC.

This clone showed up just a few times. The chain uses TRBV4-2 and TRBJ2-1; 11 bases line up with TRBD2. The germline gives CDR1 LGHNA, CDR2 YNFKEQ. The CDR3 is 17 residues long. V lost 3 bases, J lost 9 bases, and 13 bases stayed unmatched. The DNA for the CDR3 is TGTGCCAGCAGCCAGGAAGGTACTAGCGGGAGCGTCGGTGAGCAGTTCTTC. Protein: CASSQEGTSGSVGEQFF.

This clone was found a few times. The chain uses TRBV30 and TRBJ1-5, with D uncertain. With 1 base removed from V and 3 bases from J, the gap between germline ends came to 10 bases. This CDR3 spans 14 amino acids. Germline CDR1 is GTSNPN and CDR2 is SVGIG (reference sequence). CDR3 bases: TGTGCCTGGAGTGGCCGGGGAAACAATCAGCCCCAGCATTTT. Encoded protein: CAWSGRGNNQPQHF. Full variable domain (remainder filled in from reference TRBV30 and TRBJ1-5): SQTIHQWPATLVQPVGSPLSLECTVEGTSNPNLYWYRQAAGRGLQLLFYSVGIGQISSEVPQNLSASRPQDRQFILSSKKLLLSDSGFYLCAWSGRGNNQPQHFGDGTRLSIL.

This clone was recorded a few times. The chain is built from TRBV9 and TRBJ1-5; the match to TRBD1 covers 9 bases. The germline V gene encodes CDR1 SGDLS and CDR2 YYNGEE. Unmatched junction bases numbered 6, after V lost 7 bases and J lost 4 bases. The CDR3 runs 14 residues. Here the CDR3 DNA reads TGTGCCAGCTCGGGGACAGGGACTAATCAGCCCCAGCATTTT. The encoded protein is CASSGTGTNQPQHF.

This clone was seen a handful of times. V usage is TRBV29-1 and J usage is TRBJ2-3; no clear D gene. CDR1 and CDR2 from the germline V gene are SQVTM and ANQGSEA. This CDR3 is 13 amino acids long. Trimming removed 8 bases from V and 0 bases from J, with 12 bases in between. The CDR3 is CSPRPISTDTQYF. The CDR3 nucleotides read TGCAGCCCGAGGCCGATTAGCACAGATACGCAGTATTTT.

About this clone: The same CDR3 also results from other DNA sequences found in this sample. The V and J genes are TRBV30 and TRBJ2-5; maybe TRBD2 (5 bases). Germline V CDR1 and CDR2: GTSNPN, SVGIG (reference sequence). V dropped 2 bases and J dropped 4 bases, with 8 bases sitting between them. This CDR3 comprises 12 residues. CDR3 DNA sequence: TGTGCCTGGAGTTTGGGGAGAGAGACCCAGTACTTC. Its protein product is CAWSLGRETQYF.

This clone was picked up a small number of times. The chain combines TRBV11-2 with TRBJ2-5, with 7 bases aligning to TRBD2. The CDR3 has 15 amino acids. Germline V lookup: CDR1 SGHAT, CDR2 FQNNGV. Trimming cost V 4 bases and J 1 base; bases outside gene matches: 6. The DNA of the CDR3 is TGTGCCAGCAGCTCCTCACCTAGCGGCCAAGAGACCCAGTACTTC. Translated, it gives CASSSSPSGQETQYF. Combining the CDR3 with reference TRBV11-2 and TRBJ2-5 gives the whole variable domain EAGVAQSPRYKIIEKRQSVAFWCNPISGHATLYWYQQILGQGPKLLIQFQNNGVVDDSQLPKDRFSAERLKGVDSTLKIQPAKLEDSAVYLCASSSSPSGQETQYFGPGTRLLVL.

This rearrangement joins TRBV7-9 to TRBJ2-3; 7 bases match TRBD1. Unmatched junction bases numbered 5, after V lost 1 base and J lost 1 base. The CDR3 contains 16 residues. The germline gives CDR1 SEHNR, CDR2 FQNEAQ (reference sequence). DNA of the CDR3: TGTGCCAGCAGCTTAGGGACAGGTATGGGCACAGATACGCAGTATTTT. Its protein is CASSLGTGMGTDTQYF. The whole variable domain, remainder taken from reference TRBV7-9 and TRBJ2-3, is DTGVSQNPRHKITKRGQNVTFRCDPISEHNRLYWYRQTLGQGPEFLTYFQNEAQLEKSRLLSDRFSAERPKGSFSTLEIQRTEQGDSAMYLCASSLGTGMGTDTQYFGPGTRLTVL.

Written as DNA, the CDR3 is TGTGCCTGGAGATATAATCCGAGCACCGGGGAGCTGTTTTTT. Translation gives CAWRYNPSTGELFF. The chain links TRBV30 to TRBJ2-2; D is unclear. Germline V CDR1 and CDR2: GTSNPN, SVGIG (reference sequence). The CDR3 extends over 14 amino acids. Trimming took 3 bases from V and 4 from J, leaving 12 bases between them.

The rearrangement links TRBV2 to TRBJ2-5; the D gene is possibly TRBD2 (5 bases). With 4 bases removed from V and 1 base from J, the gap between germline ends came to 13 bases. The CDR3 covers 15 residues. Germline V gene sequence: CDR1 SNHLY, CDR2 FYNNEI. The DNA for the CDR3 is TGTGCCAGCAGTGGACTGGCGGGCCCCCAAGAGACCCAGTACTTC. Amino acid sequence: CASSGLAGPQETQYF.

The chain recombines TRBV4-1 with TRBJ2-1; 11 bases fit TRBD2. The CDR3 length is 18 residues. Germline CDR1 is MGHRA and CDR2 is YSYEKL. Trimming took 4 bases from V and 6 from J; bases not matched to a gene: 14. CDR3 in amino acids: CASSPNNPSGRLLNEQFF. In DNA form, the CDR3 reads TGCGCCAGCAGCCCTAATAATCCTAGCGGGAGGCTCCTCAATGAGCAGTTCTTC.

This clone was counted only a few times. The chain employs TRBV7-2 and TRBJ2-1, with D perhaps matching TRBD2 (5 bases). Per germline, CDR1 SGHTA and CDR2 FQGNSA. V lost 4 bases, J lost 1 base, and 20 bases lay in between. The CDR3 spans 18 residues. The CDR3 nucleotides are TGTGCCAGCAGCTCAAGAATGAGGACTGCAGGTTCCTACAATGAGCAGTTCTTC. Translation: CASSSRMRTAGSYNEQFF. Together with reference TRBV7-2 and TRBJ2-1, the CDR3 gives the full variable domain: GAGVSQSPSNKVTEKGKDVELRCDPISGHTALYWYRQSLGQGLEFLIYFQGNSAPDKSGLPSDRFSAERTGGSVSTLTIQRTQQEDSAVYLCASSSRMRTAGSYNEQFFGPGTRLTVL.

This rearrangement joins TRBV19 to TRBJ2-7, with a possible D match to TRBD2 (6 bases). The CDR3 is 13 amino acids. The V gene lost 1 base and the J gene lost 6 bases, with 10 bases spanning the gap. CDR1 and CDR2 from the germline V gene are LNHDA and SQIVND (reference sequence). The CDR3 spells CASSIGIGSEQYF. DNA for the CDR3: TGTGCCAGTAGTATAGGGATCGGGAGCGAGCAGTACTTC.

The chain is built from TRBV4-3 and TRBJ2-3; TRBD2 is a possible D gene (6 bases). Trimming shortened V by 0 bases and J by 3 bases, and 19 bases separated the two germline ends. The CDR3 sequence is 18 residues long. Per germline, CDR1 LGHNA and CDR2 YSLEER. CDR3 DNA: TGCGCCAGCAGCCAAGATGGGGGTAGCGGCCCAGGGACAGATACGCAGTATTTT. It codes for CASSQDGGSGPGTDTQYF.

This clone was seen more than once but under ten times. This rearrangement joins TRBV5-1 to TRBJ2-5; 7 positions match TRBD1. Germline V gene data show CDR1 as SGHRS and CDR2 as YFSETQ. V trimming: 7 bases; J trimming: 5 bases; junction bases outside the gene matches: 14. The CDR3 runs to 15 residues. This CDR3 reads CASGSQDRYRETQYF. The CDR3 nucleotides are TGCGCCAGCGGGTCCCAGGACAGGTACCGGGAGACCCAGTACTTC.

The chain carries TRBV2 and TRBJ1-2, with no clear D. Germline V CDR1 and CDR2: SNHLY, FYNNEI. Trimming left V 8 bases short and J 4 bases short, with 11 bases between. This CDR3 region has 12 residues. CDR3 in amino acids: CASLGFGYGYTF. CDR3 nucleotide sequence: TGTGCCAGCCTCGGTTTTGGCTATGGCTACACCTTC. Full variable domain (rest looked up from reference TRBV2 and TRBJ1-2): EPEVTQTPSHQVTQMGQEVILRCVPISNHLYFYWYRQILGQKVEFLVSFYNNEISEKSEIFDDQFSVERPDGSNFTLKIRSTKLEDSAMYFCASLGFGYGYTFGSGTRLTVV.

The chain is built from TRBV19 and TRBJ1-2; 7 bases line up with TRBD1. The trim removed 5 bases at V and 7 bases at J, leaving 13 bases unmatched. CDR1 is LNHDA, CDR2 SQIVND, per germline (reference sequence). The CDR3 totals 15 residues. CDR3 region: CASSVRDSSFSGYTF. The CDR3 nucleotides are TGTGCCAGTAGTGTCAGGGACAGCAGTTTTAGTGGCTACACCTTC.